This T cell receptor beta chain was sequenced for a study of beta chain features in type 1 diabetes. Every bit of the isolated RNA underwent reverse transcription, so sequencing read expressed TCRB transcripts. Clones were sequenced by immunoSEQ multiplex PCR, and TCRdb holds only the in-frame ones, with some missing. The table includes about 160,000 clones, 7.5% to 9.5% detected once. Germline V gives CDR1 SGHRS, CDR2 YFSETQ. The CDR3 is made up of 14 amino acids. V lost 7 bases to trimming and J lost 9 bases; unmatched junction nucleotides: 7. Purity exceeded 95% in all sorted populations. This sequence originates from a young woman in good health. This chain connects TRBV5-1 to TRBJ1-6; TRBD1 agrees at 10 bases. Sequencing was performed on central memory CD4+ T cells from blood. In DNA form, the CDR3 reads TGCGCCAGCGAGACCGGGACAGGGGTTTCACCCCTCCACTTT. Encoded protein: CASETGTGVSPLHF.